The rows below give T cell receptor beta chains drawn from one sample of a study of vaccination and CD4 T cells after COVID-19. Their specific antigens are unknown. MiXCR, applied by TCRdb to the PCR reads, yields one record per CDR3 protein. The sample lists around 20,000 distinct CDR3 sequences, 40% to 50% seen once, with roughly 6.3% in the top ten. Here the sequenced sample was CD4+ T cells from blood, cultured in vitro, taken before SARS-CoV-2 vaccination. Receptors were obtained from a human donor who had recovered from COVID-19. Each CDR3 is given with its conserved first and last residue. The D gene is left open where the match is weak. Clone size is given for some rows only: seen once, a few or many times, or a class if the clone is expanded.

v_gene,d_gene,j_gene,abundance,CDR3aa,CDR3nt
TRBV7-9,-,TRBJ2-5,-,CASSLPGQETQYF,TGTGCCAGCAGCTTGCCGGGTCAAGAGACCCAGTACTTC
TRBV2,-,TRBJ2-7,-,CASSATGQNEQYF,TGTGCCAGCAGCGCGACCGGACAGAACGAGCAGTACTTC
TRBV6-5,TRBD1,TRBJ1-3,-,CASSWTGGASGNTIYF,TGTGCCAGCAGTTGGACAGGGGGCGCGTCTGGAAACACCATATATTTT
TRBV5-1,TRBD1,TRBJ2-2,-,CASSWDSGDTGELFF,TGCGCCAGCAGCTGGGACAGCGGCGACACCGGGGAGCTGTTTTTT
TRBV27,-,TRBJ2-7,-,CASSRLSSYEQYF,TGTGCCAGCAGTCGACTGAGCTCCTACGAGCAGTACTTC
TRBV6-1,TRBD1,TRBJ2-4,few,CASRPTQGAKNIQYF,TGTGCCAGCAGACCGACACAGGGGGCCAAAAACATTCAGTACTTC
TRBV5-1,-,TRBJ2-5,few,CASSWKETQYF,TGCGCCAGCAGCTGGAAAGAGACCCAGTACTTC
TRBV7-9,TRBD1,TRBJ1-6,few,CASSSDRDNSPLHF,TGTGCCAGCAGCTCGGACAGGGATAATTCACCCCTCCACTTT
TRBV6-2/TRBV6-3,-,TRBJ1-5,-,CASSYRYRALRDQPQHF,TGTGCCAGCAGTTACCGGTACCGGGCCCTCAGGGATCAGCCCCAGCATTTT
TRBV6-7,-,TRBJ2-3,-,CASSYSLYVRTDTQYF,TGTGCCAGCAGTTACTCCCTCTATGTGAGAACAGATACGCAGTATTTT
TRBV7-2,TRBD1,TRBJ2-6,few,CASSQGQGISGANVLTF,TGTGCCAGCAGCCAAGGACAGGGAATATCTGGGGCCAACGTCCTGACTTTC
TRBV7-9,-,TRBJ1-1,-,CASSQNVGPGNTEAFF,TGTGCCAGCAGCCAAAACGTGGGCCCGGGGAACACTGAAGCTTTCTTT
TRBV7-2,-,TRBJ2-7,-,CASSPLLAYEQYF,TGTGCCAGCAGCCCCCTCCTCGCCTACGAGCAGTACTTC
TRBV28,-,TRBJ1-1,-,CASSSGWTENTEAFF,TGTGCCAGCAGCTCTGGGTGGACCGAGAACACTGAAGCTTTCTTT
TRBV7-2,-,TRBJ1-2,-,CASSRPGLGGYTF,TGTGCCAGCAGCCGACCAGGGCTAGGAGGCTACACCTTC
TRBV25-1,TRBD1,TRBJ1-1,-,CASSAYRGMNTEAFF,TGTGCCAGCAGTGCCTACAGGGGTATGAACACTGAAGCTTTCTTT
TRBV7-8,-,TRBJ1-4,once,CASSLAGTFNEKLFF,TGTGCCAGCAGCCTAGCGGGGACCTTTAATGAAAAACTGTTTTTT
TRBV12-5,-,TRBJ2-5,-,CASGRPGPLETQYF,TGTGCTAGTGGCCGACCGGGACCCCTAGAGACCCAGTACTTC
TRBV5-4,-,TRBJ1-1,few,CASSIMDGDAAFF,TGTGCCAGCAGCATTATGGACGGGGACGCAGCTTTCTTT
TRBV20-1,TRBD1,TRBJ1-1,-,CSAYSGQGRPEAFF,TGCAGTGCTTATTCCGGACAGGGGCGACCTGAAGCTTTCTTT
TRBV5-4,-,TRBJ2-7,-,CASSDVGGYEQYF,TGTGCCAGCAGCGACGTGGGTGGGTACGAGCAGTACTTC
TRBV6-4,TRBD1,TRBJ1-2,few,CASSQTGTGYGYTF,TGTGCCAGCAGTCAAACCGGGACAGGCTATGGCTACACCTTC
TRBV2,-,TRBJ1-6,-,CAGVLQGSDSPLHF,TGTGCCGGCGTCCTACAGGGTAGTGATTCACCCCTCCACTTT
TRBV10-3,-,TRBJ1-2,few,CAIKGGDYGYTF,TGTGCCATCAAGGGCGGAGACTATGGCTACACCTTC
TRBV20-1,TRBD2,TRBJ2-2,few,CSSFVAGTGELFF,TGCAGTTCGTTTGTAGCGGGAACCGGGGAGCTGTTTTTT
TRBV7-8,-,TRBJ1-3,-,CASSEEGRPGNTIYF,TGTGCCAGCAGCGAAGAAGGGCGCCCGGGAAACACCATATATTTT
TRBV29-1,-,TRBJ1-1,few,CSGTSPGEAFF,TGCAGCGGCACATCTCCGGGGGAAGCTTTCTTT
TRBV27,-,TRBJ2-7,-,CASSFSIQGYEQYF,TGTGCCAGCAGTTTTTCGATCCAGGGCTACGAGCAGTACTTC